The next 2 T cell receptor beta chains were all read from a single sample in a study of regulatory T cells in long-lasting Graves disease (dated by TCRdb to the early 2020s). The time point label on this specimen signifies: persistent/refractory GD, antithyroid drugs over 5 years with positive TRAb. RNA was extracted from PBMCs in TRIzol for both TCR sequencing and RNA sequencing. Library preparation employed multiplex PCR. Sequencing was performed on an Illumina HiSeq 4000. iRepertoire HTBI primers and Arm-PCR amplification of CDR3 regions were used to construct TCR beta libraries. TCRdb reran the public reads through fastp at Q25 and MiXCR, keeping productive beta chains. Rows matching on CDR3 protein sequence are summarized as one entry with the most common DNA and genes. Within this sample are roughly 300,000 distinct CDR3 sequences, with around a fifth of them counted one time only. Of the sample, less than 30% is held by the ten largest clones.

Sequenced material: peripheral blood mononuclear cells (PBMCs), taken when the disease was refractory, from a patient treated with antithyroid drugs. The receptors were gathered from a female donor with Graves disease.

This clonotype was found a few times. J is TRBJ1-6 and V is TRBV20-1, with 9 bases matching TRBD1. The length of the CDR3 is 17 residues. Unmatched junction bases numbered 11, after V lost 6 bases and J lost 2 bases. Germline V gives CDR1 DFQATT, CDR2 SNEGSKA (reference sequence). The chain's CDR3 is CSARDRESLTYNSPLHF. The CDR3 region has the DNA TGCAGTGCCCGGGACAGGGAGTCCCTTACCTATAATTCACCCCTCCACTTT.

The chain couples TRBV20-1 to TRBJ2-7, with 8 bases identical to TRBD1. V lost 3 bases and J lost 7; bases outside the gene matches: 11. The length of the CDR3 is 14 residues. Per germline, CDR1 DFQATT and CDR2 SNEGSKA (reference sequence). The CDR3 protein is CSARPGTGDREQYF. DNA for the CDR3: TGCAGTGCTAGGCCCGGGACAGGCGACAGAGAGCAGTACTTC.